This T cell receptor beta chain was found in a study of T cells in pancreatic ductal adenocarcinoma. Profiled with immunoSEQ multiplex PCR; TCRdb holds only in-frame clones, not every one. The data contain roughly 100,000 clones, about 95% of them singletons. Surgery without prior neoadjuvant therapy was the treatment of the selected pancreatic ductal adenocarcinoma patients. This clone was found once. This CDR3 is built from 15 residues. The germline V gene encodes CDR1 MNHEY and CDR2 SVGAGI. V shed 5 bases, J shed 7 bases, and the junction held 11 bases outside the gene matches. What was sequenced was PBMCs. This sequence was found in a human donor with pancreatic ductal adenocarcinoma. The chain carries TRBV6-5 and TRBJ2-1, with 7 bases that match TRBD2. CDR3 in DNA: TGTGCCAGCAGTCGGGAGGCGGGAGTGGTAAATGAGCAGTTCTTC. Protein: CASSREAGVVNEQFF.